A single sample is the source of the 5 T cell receptor beta chains below, sequenced in a study of cytomegalovirus exposure and HLA in healthy donors. The primer mix had 60 Vbeta and 13 Jbeta primers. This table comes from immunoSEQ multiplex PCR, and its TCRdb copy is limited to in-frame clones, with some not included. The sample yields about 100,000 clones, about three quarters seen once. The sequenced sample was PBMCs. These receptor sequences come from a man in his forties in good health and CMV-seropositive.

J is TRBJ1-1 and V is TRBV5-4; 7 bases agree with TRBD1. With V trimmed by 4 bases and J by 1 base, 7 bases remained unmatched. There are 15 residues in the CDR3. Germline CDR1 reads SGHNT; CDR2 reads YYREEE (reference sequence). The CDR3: CASSPRDSRNTEAFF. DNA of the CDR3: TGTGCCAGCAGCCCCAGGGACAGTCGGAACACTGAAGCTTTCTTT. Filled out from reference TRBV5-4 and TRBJ1-1, the complete variable domain reads ETGVTQSPTHLIKTRGQQVTLRCSSQSGHNTVSWYQQALGQGPQFIFQYYREEENGRGNFPPRFSGLQFPNYSSELNVNALELDDSALYLCASSPRDSRNTEAFFGQGTRLTVV.

About this clone itself: This sample includes further DNA sequences coding for the same CDR3. The gene calls are TRBV18 and TRBJ1-2, with 8 bases matching TRBD1. The CDR3 consists of 14 residues. J lost 3 bases, V lost 6 bases, and 6 bases had no gene match. Germline loops: CDR1 KGHSH, CDR2 LQKENI. The CDR3 region is CASSRTGRDYGYTF. The DNA for the CDR3 is TGTGCCAGCTCCCGGACAGGGAGAGACTATGGCTACACCTTC.

The V call is TRBV7-2, the J call TRBJ2-7; 7 positions agree with TRBD2. This CDR3 is 17 amino acids long. V lost 7 bases, J lost 2 bases, and 17 bases stayed unmatched. Germline V gene lookup returns CDR1 SGHTA and CDR2 FQGNSA. The CDR3 sequence: CASNRLLGREVTYEQYF. The CDR3 bases are TGTGCCAGCAACCGGCTACTGGGGAGGGAGGTAACCTACGAGCAGTACTTC.

V usage is TRBV7-9 and J usage is TRBJ2-5; 14 positions agree with TRBD2. This CDR3 is built from 15 residues. Germline V gene sequence: CDR1 SEHNR, CDR2 FQNEAQ (reference sequence). After removal of 5 bases from V and 1 base from J, the junction contained 0 bases not matched to a gene. CDR3 amino acids: CASSGTSGGQETQYF. In nucleotides, the CDR3 is TGTGCCAGCAGCGGGACTAGCGGGGGCCAAGAGACCCAGTACTTC.

Details on this clone: Additional DNA sequences in this sample encode the identical CDR3. The CDR3, as DNA: TGTGCCAGCAGCGTGTCAGGTAGCTCCTACAATGAGCAGTTCTTC. This translates into CASSVSGSSYNEQFF. The V gene is TRBV9, the J gene TRBJ2-1; D gene uncertain. Germline-derived CDR1 and CDR2 are SGDLS and YYNGEE. This CDR3 has 15 residues. Trimming removed 2 bases from V and 0 bases from J, with 9 bases in between.